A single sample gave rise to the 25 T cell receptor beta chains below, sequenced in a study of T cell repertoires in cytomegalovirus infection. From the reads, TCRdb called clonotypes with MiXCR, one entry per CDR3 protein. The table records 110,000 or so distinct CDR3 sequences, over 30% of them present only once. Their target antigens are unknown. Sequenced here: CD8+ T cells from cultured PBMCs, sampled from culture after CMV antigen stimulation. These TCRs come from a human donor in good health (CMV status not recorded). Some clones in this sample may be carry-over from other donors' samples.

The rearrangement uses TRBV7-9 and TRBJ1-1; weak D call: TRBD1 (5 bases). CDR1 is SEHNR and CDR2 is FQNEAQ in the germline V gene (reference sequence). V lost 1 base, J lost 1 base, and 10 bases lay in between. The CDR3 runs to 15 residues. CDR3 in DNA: TGTGCCAGCAGCTTAGTTGGGGGATGGAACACTGAAGCTTTCTTT. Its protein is CASSLVGGWNTEAFF.

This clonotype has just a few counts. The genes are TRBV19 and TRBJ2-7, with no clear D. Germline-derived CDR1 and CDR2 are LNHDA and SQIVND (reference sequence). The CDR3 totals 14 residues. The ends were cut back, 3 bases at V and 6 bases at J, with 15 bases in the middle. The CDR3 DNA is TGTGCCAGTAGTATCTCGGGCGGACCCGTCGAGCAGTACTTC. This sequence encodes CASSISGGPVEQYF.

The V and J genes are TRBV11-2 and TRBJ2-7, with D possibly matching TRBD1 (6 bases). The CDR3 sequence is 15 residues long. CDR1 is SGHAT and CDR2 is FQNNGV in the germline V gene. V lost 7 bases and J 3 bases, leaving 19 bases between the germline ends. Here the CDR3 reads CASNLNYRDDYEQYF. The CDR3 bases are TGTGCCAGCAACCTTAATTACAGGGACGACTACGAGCAGTACTTC.

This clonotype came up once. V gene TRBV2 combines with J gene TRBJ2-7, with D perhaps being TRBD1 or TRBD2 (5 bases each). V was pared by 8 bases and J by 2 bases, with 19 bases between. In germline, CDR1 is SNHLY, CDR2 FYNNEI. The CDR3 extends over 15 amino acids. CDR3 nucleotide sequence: TGTGCCAGCCTTGACGTAAAGAGGGGCCCCTACGAGCAGTACTTC. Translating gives CASLDVKRGPYEQYF.

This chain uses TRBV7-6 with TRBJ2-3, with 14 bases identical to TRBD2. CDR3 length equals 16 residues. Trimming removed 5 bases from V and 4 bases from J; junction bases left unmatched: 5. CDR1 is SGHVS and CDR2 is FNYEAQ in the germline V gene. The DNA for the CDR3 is TGTGCCAGCAGCGTCGGGACTAGCGGGGGCCCAGATACGCAGTATTTT. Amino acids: CASSVGTSGGPDTQYF. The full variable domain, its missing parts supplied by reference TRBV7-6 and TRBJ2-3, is GAGVSQSPRYKVTKRGQDVALRCDPISGHVSLYWYRQALGQGPEFLTYFNYEAQQDKSGLPNDRFSAERPEGSISTLTIQRTEQRDSAMYRCASSVGTSGGPDTQYFGPGTRLTVL.

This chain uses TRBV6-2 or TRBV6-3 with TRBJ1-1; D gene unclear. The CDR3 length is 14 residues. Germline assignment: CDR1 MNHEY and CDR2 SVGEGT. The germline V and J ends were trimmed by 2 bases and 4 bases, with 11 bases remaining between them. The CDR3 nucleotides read TGTGCCAGCAGTTACGGGCCCTTGGTCACTGAAGCTTTCTTT. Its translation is CASSYGPLVTEAFF.

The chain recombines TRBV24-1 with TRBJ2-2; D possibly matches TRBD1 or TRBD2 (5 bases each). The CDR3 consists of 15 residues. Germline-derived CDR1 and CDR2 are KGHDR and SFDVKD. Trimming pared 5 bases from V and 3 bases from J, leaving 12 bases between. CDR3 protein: CATSAHGADTGELFF. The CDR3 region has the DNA TGTGCCACCAGTGCCCACGGGGCCGACACCGGGGAGCTGTTTTTT.

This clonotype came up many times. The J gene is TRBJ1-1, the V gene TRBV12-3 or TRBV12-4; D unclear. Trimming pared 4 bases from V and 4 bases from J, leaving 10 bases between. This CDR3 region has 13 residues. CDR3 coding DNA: TGTGCCAGCAGTTCCCGGCCGGTCACTGAAGCTTTCTTT. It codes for CASSSRPVTEAFF.

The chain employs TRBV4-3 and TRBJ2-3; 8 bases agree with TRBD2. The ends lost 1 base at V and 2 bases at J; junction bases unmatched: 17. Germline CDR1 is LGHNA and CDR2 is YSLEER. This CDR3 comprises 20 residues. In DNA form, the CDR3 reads TGCGCCAGCAGCCAAGTCTTTAGCGGGGAGACCTCTTATGACACAGATACGCAGTATTTT. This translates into CASSQVFSGETSYDTDTQYF.

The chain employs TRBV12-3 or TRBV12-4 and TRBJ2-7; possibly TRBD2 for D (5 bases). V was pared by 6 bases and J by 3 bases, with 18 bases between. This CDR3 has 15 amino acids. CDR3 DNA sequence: TGTGCCAGCAGCCCCGCGGGCGCATTCGGCTACGAGCAGTACTTC. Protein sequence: CASSPAGAFGYEQYF.

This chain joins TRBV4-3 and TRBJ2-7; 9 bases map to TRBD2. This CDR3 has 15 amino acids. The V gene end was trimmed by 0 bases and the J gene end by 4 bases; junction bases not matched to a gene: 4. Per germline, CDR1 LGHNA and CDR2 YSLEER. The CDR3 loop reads CASSQESGGWYEQYF. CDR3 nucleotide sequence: TGCGCCAGCAGCCAAGAAAGCGGGGGGTGGTACGAGCAGTACTTC.

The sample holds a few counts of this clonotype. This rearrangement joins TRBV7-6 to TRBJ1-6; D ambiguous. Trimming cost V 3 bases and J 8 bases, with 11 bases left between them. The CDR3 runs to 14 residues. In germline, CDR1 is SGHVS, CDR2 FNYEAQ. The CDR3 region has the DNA TGTGCCAGCAGCTTGGCGGGCCTGCATTCACCCCTCCACTTT. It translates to CASSLAGLHSPLHF.

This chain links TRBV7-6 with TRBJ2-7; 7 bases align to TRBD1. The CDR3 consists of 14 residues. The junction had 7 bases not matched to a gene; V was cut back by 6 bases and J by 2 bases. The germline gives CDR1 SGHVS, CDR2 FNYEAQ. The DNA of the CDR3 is TGTGCCAGCAGTAACACGGGACAGCCCTACGAGCAGTACTTC. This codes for CASSNTGQPYEQYF.

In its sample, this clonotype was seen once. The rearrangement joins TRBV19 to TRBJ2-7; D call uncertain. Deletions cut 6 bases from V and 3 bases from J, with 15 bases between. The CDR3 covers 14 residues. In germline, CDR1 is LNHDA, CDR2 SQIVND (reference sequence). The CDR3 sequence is CASSLEADHYEQYF. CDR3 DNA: TGTGCCAGTAGCCTAGAGGCGGACCACTACGAGCAGTACTTC.

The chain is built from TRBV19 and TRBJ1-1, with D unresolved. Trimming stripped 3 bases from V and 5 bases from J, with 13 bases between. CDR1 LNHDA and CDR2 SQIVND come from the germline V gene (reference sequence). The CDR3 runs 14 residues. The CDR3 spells CASSIGGRETEAFF. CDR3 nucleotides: TGTGCCAGTAGTATCGGAGGGCGGGAGACTGAAGCTTTCTTT.

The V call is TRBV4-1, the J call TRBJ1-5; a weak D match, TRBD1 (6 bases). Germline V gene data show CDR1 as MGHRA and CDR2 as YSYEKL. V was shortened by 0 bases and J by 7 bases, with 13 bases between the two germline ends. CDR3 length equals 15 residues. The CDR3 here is CASSQDVGAQQPQHF. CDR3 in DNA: TGCGCCAGCAGCCAAGATGTGGGGGCACAACAGCCCCAGCATTTT.

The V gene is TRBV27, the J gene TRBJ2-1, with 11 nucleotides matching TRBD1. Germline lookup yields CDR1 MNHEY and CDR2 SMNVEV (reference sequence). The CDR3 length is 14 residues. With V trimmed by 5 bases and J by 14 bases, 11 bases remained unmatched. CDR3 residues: CASSPPDRGRLEFF. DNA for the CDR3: TGTGCCAGCAGTCCTCCGGACAGGGGGCGGTTGGAGTTCTTC.

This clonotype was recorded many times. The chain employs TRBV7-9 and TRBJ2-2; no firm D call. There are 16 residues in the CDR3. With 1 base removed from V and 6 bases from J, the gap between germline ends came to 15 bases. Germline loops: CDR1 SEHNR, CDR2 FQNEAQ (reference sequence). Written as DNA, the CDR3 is TGTGCCAGCAGCTTAGGTCATCGGAGTAGTGCCGGGGAGCTGTTTTTT. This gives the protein CASSLGHRSSAGELFF.

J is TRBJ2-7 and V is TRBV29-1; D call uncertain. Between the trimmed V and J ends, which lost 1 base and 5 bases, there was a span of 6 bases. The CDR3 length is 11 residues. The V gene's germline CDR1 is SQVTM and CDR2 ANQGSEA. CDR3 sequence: CSVEVVDEQYF. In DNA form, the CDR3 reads TGCAGCGTTGAAGTCGTCGACGAGCAGTACTTC.

The CDR3 sequence is CASSERFVTGELFF. For the CDR3, the DNA is TGTGCCAGCAGTGAGAGGTTCGTCACCGGGGAGCTGTTTTTT. The rearrangement joins TRBV6-4 to TRBJ2-2, with D unresolved. Trimming took off 3 bases at V and 4 bases at J, with 9 bases between the two ends. The CDR3 has 14 amino acids. Germline assignment: CDR1 MRHNA and CDR2 SNTAGT.

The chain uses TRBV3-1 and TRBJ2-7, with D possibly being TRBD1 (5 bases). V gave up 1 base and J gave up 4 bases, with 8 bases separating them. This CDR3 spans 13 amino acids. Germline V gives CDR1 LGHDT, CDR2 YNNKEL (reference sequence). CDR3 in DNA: TGTGCCAGCAGCCAAGGACAGTTATACGAGCAGTACTTC. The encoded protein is CASSQGQLYEQYF.

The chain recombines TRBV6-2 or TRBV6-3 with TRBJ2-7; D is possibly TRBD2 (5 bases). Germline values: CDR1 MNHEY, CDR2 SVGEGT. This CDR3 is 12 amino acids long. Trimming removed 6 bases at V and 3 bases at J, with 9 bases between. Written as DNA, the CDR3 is TGTGCCAGCAGCCACGGACTCTACGAGCAGTACTTC. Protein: CASSHGLYEQYF.

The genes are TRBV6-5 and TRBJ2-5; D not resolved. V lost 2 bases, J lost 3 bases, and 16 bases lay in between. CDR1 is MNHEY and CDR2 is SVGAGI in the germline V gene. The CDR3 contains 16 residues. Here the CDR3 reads CASSYGQETTKETQYF. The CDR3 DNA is TGTGCCAGCAGTTACGGCCAGGAGACAACCAAAGAGACCCAGTACTTC.

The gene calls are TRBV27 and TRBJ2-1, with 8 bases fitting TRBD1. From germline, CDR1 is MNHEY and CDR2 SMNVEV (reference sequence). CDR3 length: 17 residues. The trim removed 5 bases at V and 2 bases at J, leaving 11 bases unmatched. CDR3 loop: CASSPHSGQGTYNEQFF. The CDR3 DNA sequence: TGTGCCAGCAGTCCACATAGCGGACAGGGTACCTACAATGAGCAGTTCTTC.

CDR3 sequence: CATSQGGRDTDTQYF. CDR3 DNA: TGTGCCACCTCGCAAGGGGGGCGGGACACAGATACGCAGTATTTT. The genes are TRBV6-4 and TRBJ2-3, with D perhaps assigned TRBD1 or TRBD2 (6 bases each). This CDR3 contains 15 residues. Trimming took off 10 bases at V and 2 bases at J, with 19 bases between the two ends. Germline CDR1 is MRHNA and CDR2 is SNTAGT.